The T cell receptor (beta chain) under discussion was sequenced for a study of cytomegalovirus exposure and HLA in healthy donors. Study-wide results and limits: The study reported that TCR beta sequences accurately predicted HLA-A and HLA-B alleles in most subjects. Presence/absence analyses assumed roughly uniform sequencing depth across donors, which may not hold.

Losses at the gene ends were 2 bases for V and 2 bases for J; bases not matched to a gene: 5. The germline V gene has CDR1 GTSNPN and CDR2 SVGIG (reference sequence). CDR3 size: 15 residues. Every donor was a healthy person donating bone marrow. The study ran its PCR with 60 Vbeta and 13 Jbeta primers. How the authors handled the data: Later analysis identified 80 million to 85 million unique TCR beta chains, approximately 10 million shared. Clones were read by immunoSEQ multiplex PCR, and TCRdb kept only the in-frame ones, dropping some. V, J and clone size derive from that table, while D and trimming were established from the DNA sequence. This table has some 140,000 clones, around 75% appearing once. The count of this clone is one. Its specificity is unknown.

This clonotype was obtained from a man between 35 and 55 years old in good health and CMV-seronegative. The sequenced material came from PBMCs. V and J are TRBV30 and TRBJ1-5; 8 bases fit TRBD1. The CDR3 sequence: CAWSFGQGGNQPQHF. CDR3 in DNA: TGTGCCTGGAGTTTCGGACAGGGTGGCAATCAGCCCCAGCATTTT.